One sample yielded the 14 T cell receptor beta chains listed below, sequenced in a study of CD4 T cells in relation to SARS-CoV-2 and coronaviruses. These TCRs' antigens remain unknown. Sequencing was performed with immunoSEQ multiplex PCR; in TCRdb, only in-frame clones are kept and a portion is missing. The sample has some 46,000 clones; over 70% are singletons. The sequenced material came from naive CD4+ T cells from PBMCs, cultured in vitro. Documented subset: naive CD4+ T cells isolated by negative enrichment. The source is an adult with COVID-19.

The J gene is TRBJ1-6, the V gene TRBV30; D remains unclear. The V end was cut by 5 bases, the J end by 4 bases, with 9 bases between. Germline CDR1 GTSNPN, CDR2 SVGIG (reference sequence). The CDR3 is 13 residues long. The CDR3 protein is CAWDRDYNSPLHF. CDR3 sequence (DNA): TGTGCCTGGGACCGGGATTATAATTCACCCCTCCACTTT.

This chain uses TRBV18 with TRBJ2-1; 14 bases align to TRBD2. Germline-derived CDR1 and CDR2 are KGHSH and LQKENI. V was clipped by 3 bases and J by 9 bases; unmatched bases: 4. CDR3 length equals 15 residues. Here the CDR3 DNA reads TGTGCCAGCTCACCGGGACTAGCGGGAGCAGTTGAGCAGTTCTTC. Translated, it gives CASSPGLAGAVEQFF.

V usage is TRBV19 and J usage is TRBJ1-5; TRBD1 aligns across 9 bases. The germline CDR1 and CDR2 sequences are LNHDA and SQIVND (reference sequence). V lost 8 bases and J lost 2; bases outside the gene matches: 16. The CDR3 totals 18 residues. The CDR3 spells CASCSLGQGVLGNQPQHF. The DNA of the CDR3 is TGTGCCAGTTGCTCTCTGGGACAGGGAGTATTGGGCAATCAGCCCCAGCATTTT.

This clone was observed a single time. V usage is TRBV9 and J usage is TRBJ2-1; 14 nucleotides line up with TRBD2. The CDR3 consists of 20 residues. Per the germline V gene, CDR1 is SGDLS and CDR2 is YYNGEE. V dropped 1 base and J dropped 5; count of bases not matched to a gene: 14. The CDR3 sequence: CASSVTSGLAGVGGNNEQFF. CDR3 DNA sequence: TGTGCCAGCAGCGTAACCTCGGGACTAGCGGGAGTAGGAGGGAACAATGAGCAGTTCTTC.

The gene calls are TRBV29-1 and TRBJ2-7; D unresolved. V was clipped by 5 bases and J by 5 bases, with 13 bases between them. The CDR3 consists of 12 residues. Germline CDR1 and CDR2: SQVTM and ANQGSEA. CDR3: CSVRKGMDEQYF. The DNA of the CDR3 is TGCAGCGTTAGAAAAGGAATGGACGAGCAGTACTTC.

The chain carries TRBV18 and TRBJ1-1, with a possible D match to TRBD1 (6 bases). Germline loops: CDR1 KGHSH, CDR2 LQKENI. V gave up 6 bases and J gave up 3 bases, with 17 bases separating them. The CDR3 spans 15 residues. CDR3: CASSQRQGRDTEAFF. The DNA of the CDR3 is TGTGCCAGCTCCCAAAGGCAGGGGAGGGACACTGAAGCTTTCTTT.

The CDR3 sequence is CASSPRTGDEQFF. CDR3 in DNA: TGTGCCAGTAGTCCCAGGACAGGCGATGAGCAGTTCTTC. The chain links TRBV19 to TRBJ2-1; 7 nucleotides align to TRBD1. Unmatched junction bases numbered 6, after V lost 5 bases and J lost 8 bases. The CDR3 is 13 residues long. In germline, CDR1 is LNHDA, CDR2 SQIVND (reference sequence).

The chain employs TRBV30 and TRBJ1-1, with D possibly TRBD1 on 5 matching bases. Germline values: CDR1 GTSNPN, CDR2 SVGIG (reference sequence). With 5 bases removed from V and 11 bases from J, the gap between germline ends came to 18 bases. There are 12 residues in the CDR3. The CDR3 protein is CAWVRGVGDAFF. The CDR3 DNA is TGTGCCTGGGTTCGAGGGGTCGGTGACGCTTTCTTT.

This clone came up a few times. This chain links TRBV2 with TRBJ1-2; D ambiguous. The CDR3 length is 13 residues. Trimming took 7 bases from V and 3 from J, leaving 12 bases between them. The germline V gene encodes CDR1 SNHLY and CDR2 FYNNEI. DNA of the CDR3: TGTGCCAGCATTGGAGAAAGATACTATGGCTACACCTTC. Translating it yields CASIGERYYGYTF.

The J gene is TRBJ2-2, the V gene TRBV5-1; D possibly matches TRBD1 or TRBD2 (6 bases each). The CDR3 covers 16 residues. CDR1 is SGHRS and CDR2 is YFSETQ in the germline V gene. V lost 7 bases and J lost 7, with 23 bases in between. CDR3 DNA sequence: TGCGCCAGCCGGGGCCAGGGGACTCGACGCGTCGGGGAGCTGTTTTTT. It is translated as CASRGQGTRRVGELFF.

The V call is TRBV5-1, the J call TRBJ1-1; 8 bases align to TRBD1. Germline CDR1 SGHRS, CDR2 YFSETQ. V lost 3 bases and J lost 3; bases outside the gene matches: 1. This CDR3 has 13 residues. CDR3 in amino acids: CASSSTGDTEAFF. The DNA of the CDR3 is TGCGCCAGCAGCTCGACAGGGGACACTGAAGCTTTCTTT.

The chain uses TRBV7-3 and TRBJ2-7, with 7 bases matching TRBD2. Germline trimming cut 6 bases from V and 6 bases from J; bases unmatched to any gene: 14. The length of the CDR3 is 15 residues. The germline V gene encodes CDR1 SGHTA and CDR2 FQGTGA. Here the CDR3 DNA reads TGTGCCAGCAGTCCTTTCGGCGGGAGCCTGCTCGAGCAGTACTTC. Residues: CASSPFGGSLLEQYF.

The chain combines TRBV10-3 with TRBJ2-5, with 7 bases fitting TRBD2. CDR3 size: 17 residues. The V gene end was trimmed by 0 bases and the J gene end by 2 bases; junction bases not matched to a gene: 9. CDR1 is ENHRY and CDR2 is SYGVKD in the germline V gene. CDR3 coding DNA: TGTGCCATCAGTGAGTCGGAATGGCGGGAGTATCAAGAGACCCAGTACTTC. Its protein is CAISESEWREYQETQYF.

This clone is a singleton in its sample. The chain is built from TRBV5-4 and TRBJ2-3; 8 bases are shared with TRBD2. After removal of 0 bases from V and 0 bases from J, the junction contained 3 bases not matched to a gene. This CDR3 region has 16 residues. Germline CDR1 is SGHNT and CDR2 is YYREEE (reference sequence). CDR3 sequence: CASSLAGRESTDTQYF. The DNA for the CDR3 is TGTGCCAGCAGCTTGGCCGGGAGGGAGAGCACAGATACGCAGTATTTT.